The 26 T cell receptor beta chains reported below all come from one sample, sequenced in a study of blood T cell repertoires in COVID-19. Measured with immunoSEQ multiplex PCR; TCRdb has only the in-frame clones, and not every one. The sample includes about 140,000 clones, roughly 88% of them seen just once. The source material was peripheral blood. Receptors originate from a woman aged 50 to 60 with acute or convalescent COVID-19.

This chain connects TRBV12-3 or TRBV12-4 to TRBJ2-7; no firm D call. The ends were cut back, 7 bases at V and 7 bases at J, with 11 bases in the middle. This CDR3 contains 11 residues. The CDR3 region is CASTASWEQYF. The CDR3 nucleotides read TGTGCCAGCACCGCCAGTTGGGAGCAGTACTTC.

The CDR3 DNA follows: TGTGCCAGCAGCGTCGATAGCGGGAGCGGGTACAATGAGCAGTTCTTC. This gives the protein CASSVDSGSGYNEQFF. This rearrangement joins TRBV27 to TRBJ2-1, with 9 bases lining up with TRBD2. CDR3 size: 16 residues. Germline V lookup: CDR1 MNHEY, CDR2 SMNVEV (reference sequence). V lost 6 bases, J lost 4 bases, and 10 bases stayed unmatched.

This clone came up a few times. The chain is built from TRBV27 and TRBJ2-7; 7 bases align to TRBD1. Trimming removed 7 bases from V and 5 bases from J; junction bases left unmatched: 11. CDR1 is MNHEY and CDR2 is SMNVEV in the germline V gene (reference sequence). CDR3 size: 14 residues. CDR3 coding DNA: TGTGCCAGCACCTACAGGGGTCCCTTAGACGAGCAGTACTTC. Amino acid sequence: CASTYRGPLDEQYF.

This clone was counted between two and nine times. This chain joins TRBV7-8 and TRBJ1-1; no definite D call. The CDR3 is made up of 15 amino acids. The germline V and J ends were trimmed by 1 base and 2 bases, with 11 bases remaining between them. Germline-derived CDR1 and CDR2 are SGHVS and FQNEAQ. CDR3 DNA: TGTGCCAGCAGCTTAGTGCTAGCTTCCAACACTGAAGCTTTCTTT. This sequence encodes CASSLVLASNTEAFF.

This chain links TRBV3-1 (or the pseudogene TRBV3-2) with TRBJ1-5; the match to TRBD1 covers 8 bases. The junction had 0 bases not matched to a gene; V was cut back by 3 bases and J by 2 bases. Germline V CDR1 and CDR2: LGHDT, YNNKEL (reference sequence). The CDR3 spans 14 residues. The DNA for the CDR3 is TGTGCCAGCAGCCAGACAGGGGGCAATCAGCCCCAGCATTTT. The encoded protein is CASSQTGGNQPQHF.

The rearrangement joins TRBV11-2 to TRBJ1-5; the D gene is possibly TRBD1 (6 bases). The CDR3 has 15 residues. V lost 1 base and J 7 bases, leaving 14 bases between the germline ends. In germline, CDR1 is SGHAT, CDR2 FQNNGV. CDR3 nucleotides: TGTGCCAGCAGCTTAGGAAGTTCGGGGGGCCAGCCCCAGCATTTT. Protein sequence: CASSLGSSGGQPQHF.

The chain joins TRBV19 to TRBJ1-2; D uncertain. This CDR3 is 15 amino acids long. V was shortened by 6 bases and J by 2 bases, with 16 bases between the two germline ends. CDR1 is LNHDA, CDR2 SQIVND, per germline (reference sequence). The CDR3 bases are TGTGCCAGTAGGGACCATGGTGAGGGCAACTATGGCTACACCTTC. It translates to CASRDHGEGNYGYTF.

V usage is TRBV5-1 and J usage is TRBJ1-3; 7 bases match TRBD1. V gave up 1 base and J gave up 4 bases; unmatched junction bases: 11. CDR3 length: 17 amino acids. Germline V CDR1 and CDR2: SGHRS, YFSETQ. CDR3 DNA sequence: TGCGCCAGCAGCTTGTCGCAGGGGGGAACATCAGGAAACACCATATATTTT. Its translation: CASSLSQGGTSGNTIYF.

The chain employs TRBV27 and TRBJ1-1, with D perhaps matching TRBD1 (6 bases). The V end was cut by 6 bases, the J end by 0 bases, with 11 bases between. From germline, CDR1 is MNHEY and CDR2 SMNVEV (reference sequence). CDR3 length: 14 residues. The CDR3 DNA is TGTGCCAGCAGCGACGACAGGATGAACACTGAAGCTTTCTTT. Encoded protein: CASSDDRMNTEAFF.

V and J are TRBV4-2 and TRBJ2-2, with 9 nucleotides matching TRBD1. The germline V gene has CDR1 LGHNA and CDR2 YNFKEQ. CDR3 size: 16 residues. The ends lost 2 bases at V and 9 bases at J; junction bases unmatched: 10. CDR3 in amino acids: CASSQRQGELSRELFF. DNA of the CDR3: TGTGCCAGCAGCCAACGACAGGGGGAACTATCGAGGGAGCTGTTTTTT.

This sequence joins TRBV9 and TRBJ1-1; 10 bases align to TRBD1. Trimming at V came to 1 base and at J to 0 bases, leaving 6 bases not matched to a gene. The germline V gene encodes CDR1 SGDLS and CDR2 YYNGEE. The CDR3 sequence is 17 residues long. CDR3 region: CASSVSRDRGMNTEAFF. In nucleotides, the CDR3 is TGTGCCAGCAGCGTATCGCGGGACAGGGGTATGAACACTGAAGCTTTCTTT.

The V and J genes are TRBV2 and TRBJ1-2; 7 nucleotides line up with TRBD1. Unmatched junction bases numbered 12, after V lost 4 bases and J lost 7 bases. CDR3 length: 15 residues. Germline V lookup: CDR1 SNHLY, CDR2 FYNNEI. The CDR3 region is CASSVIRQGESGYTF. The CDR3 nucleotides read TGTGCCAGCAGTGTAATAAGACAGGGAGAGAGTGGCTACACCTTC. Supplemented by reference TRBV2 and TRBJ1-2, the full variable domain reads EPEVTQTPSHQVTQMGQEVILRCVPISNHLYFYWYRQILGQKVEFLVSFYNNEISEKSEIFDDQFSVERPDGSNFTLKIRSTKLEDSAMYFCASSVIRQGESGYTFGSGTRLTVV.

The chain has TRBV5-8 and TRBJ1-1; D is uncertain. With 0 bases removed from V and 0 bases from J, the gap between germline ends came to 12 bases. Germline V lookup: CDR1 SGHTS, CDR2 YDEGEE. The CDR3 covers 16 residues. The CDR3 DNA reads as TGTGCCAGCAGCTTGGTAGGACTGCTCATGAACACTGAAGCTTTCTTT. Amino acid sequence: CASSLVGLLMNTEAFF.

The V call is TRBV6-5, the J call TRBJ1-6, with TRBD1 as a possible D gene (6 bases). Germline CDR1 reads MNHEY; CDR2 reads SVGAGI. This CDR3 comprises 15 residues. Trimming cost V 5 bases and J 12 bases, with 20 bases left between them. CDR3 coding DNA: TGTGCCAGCAGTCCCTCAGGGGAGTCGAGAAGACCCCTCCACTTT. Protein: CASSPSGESRRPLHF.

A single count supports this clone. The V and J genes are TRBV11-2 and TRBJ1-1, with D possibly being TRBD1 (6 bases). The CDR3 covers 16 residues. Trimming pared 5 bases from V and 2 bases from J, leaving 18 bases between. CDR1 SGHAT and CDR2 FQNNGV come from the germline V gene. This CDR3 is CASSPRQVGANTEAFF. CDR3 in DNA: TGTGCCAGCAGCCCGAGACAAGTGGGGGCCAACACTGAAGCTTTCTTT.

CDR3 DNA: TGTGCCAGCAGTACACAGGCGGTGAACACTGAAGCTTTCTTT. This translates into CASSTQAVNTEAFF. The chain recombines TRBV28 with TRBJ1-1, with a possible D match to TRBD1 (5 bases). V shed 5 bases and J shed 0 bases, with 10 bases lying between them. CDR1 MDHEN and CDR2 SYDVKM come from the germline V gene. The CDR3 has 14 residues.

The V and J genes are TRBV27 and TRBJ2-7; 9 bases fit TRBD2. Trimming took 2 bases from V and 3 from J; bases not matched to a gene: 2. The CDR3 has 14 amino acids. Germline CDR1 and CDR2: MNHEY and SMNVEV (reference sequence). CDR3 sequence: CASSLGLAFYEQYF. CDR3 coding DNA: TGTGCCAGCAGTTTAGGACTAGCGTTCTACGAGCAGTACTTC.

This chain joins TRBV7-2 and TRBJ2-3, with 8 bases aligning to TRBD2. CDR1 SGHTA and CDR2 FQGNSA come from the germline V gene. Trimming removed 2 bases from V and 0 bases from J; junction bases left unmatched: 4. The CDR3 covers 16 residues. The DNA of the CDR3 is TGTGCCAGCAGCTTAAGTAGCGGGACTAGCACAGATACGCAGTATTTT. It specifies CASSLSSGTSTDTQYF.

This chain uses TRBV4-2 with TRBJ2-1; D is undetermined. There are 15 residues in the CDR3. Germline lookup yields CDR1 LGHNA and CDR2 YNFKEQ. V gave up 1 base and J gave up 2 bases, with 9 bases separating them. CDR3 sequence (DNA): TGTGCCAGCAGCCAAGCGGCGGAAACCTACAATGAGCAGTTCTTC. It is translated as CASSQAAETYNEQFF.

J is TRBJ1-3 and V is TRBV7-9; 7 bases align to TRBD1. CDR3 size: 16 residues. Germline loops: CDR1 SEHNR, CDR2 FQNEAQ (reference sequence). After removal of 2 bases from V and 4 bases from J, the junction contained 8 bases not matched to a gene. The CDR3 DNA reads TGTGCCAGCAGCTTATCCCCACAGGGGCTCGGAAACACCATATATTTT. Protein: CASSLSPQGLGNTIYF.

The rearrangement joins TRBV25-1 to TRBJ2-6; D uncertain. The CDR3 contains 16 residues. V shed 1 base and J shed 2 bases, with 9 bases lying between them. Germline V CDR1 and CDR2: MGHDK, SYGVNS. CDR3 bases: TGTGCCAGCAGTGAATCGGGTAGTCCTGGGGCCAACGTCCTGACTTTC. Its translation is CASSESGSPGANVLTF.

The chain employs TRBV7-3 and TRBJ2-7; perhaps TRBD2 as D (5 bases). The CDR3 contains 14 residues. Germline CDR1 and CDR2: SGHTA and FQGTGA. V was clipped by 5 bases and J by 5 bases, with 16 bases between them. CDR3 bases: TGTGCCAGCAGCCTCTTTACGGGGATCGACGAGCAGTACTTC. It yields the protein CASSLFTGIDEQYF.

The chain employs TRBV9 and TRBJ1-3, with no clear D. Looked up from germline, CDR1 is SGDLS and CDR2 is YYNGEE. V lost 4 bases and J lost 4, with 6 bases in between. The length of the CDR3 is 12 residues. The CDR3, as DNA: TGTGCCAGCAGCTTACAGGGAAACACCATATATTTT. It specifies CASSLQGNTIYF.

The genes are TRBV5-1 and TRBJ2-5, with D possibly matching TRBD2 (6 bases). The CDR3 spans 14 residues. The V gene's germline CDR1 is SGHRS and CDR2 YFSETQ. The V end was cut by 3 bases, the J end by 1 base, with 10 bases between. The CDR3 nucleotides read TGCGCCAGCAGCTACTCGGAGGGCCAAGAGACCCAGTACTTC. Protein sequence: CASSYSEGQETQYF.

The genes are TRBV7-9 and TRBJ2-1, with 8 bases lining up with TRBD1. Germline trimming cut 5 bases from V and 4 bases from J; bases unmatched to any gene: 10. Germline V gene lookup returns CDR1 SEHNR and CDR2 FQNEAQ (reference sequence). The CDR3 is 16 amino acids. CDR3 sequence reads: CASSKRTGTLYNEQFF. The DNA of the CDR3 is TGTGCCAGCAGCAAAAGGACAGGGACCCTTTACAATGAGCAGTTCTTC.

V is TRBV10-3 and J is TRBJ1-1; D possibly corresponds to TRBD1 (6 bases). CDR3 size: 13 residues. The V and J ends lost 4 bases and 3 bases respectively, with 9 bases between them. The germline gives CDR1 ENHRY, CDR2 SYGVKD. CDR3 bases: TGTGCCATCAGTGGGGGGGGGCACACTGAAGCTTTCTTT. It yields the protein CAISGGGHTEAFF.